A selection of T cell receptor beta chains follows, all from one sample in a study of blood T cell repertoires in COVID-19. Libraries were prepared by immunoSEQ multiplex PCR; TCRdb keeps only in-frame clonotypes and omits some of them. The data show under 200,000 clones, with nearly 90% seen just once and approximately 21% held by the top ten. The sample comprised peripheral blood. The receptors here all came from a man aged 55 to 70 with active or convalescent COVID-19. The CDR3 runs from the conserved cysteine through the conserved F or W. The D gene is left open where the match is weak. Expanded clones are given a class, and other clones once, few, many or no size at all.

>TRBJ2-1|TRBV6-1|.|.
CASSSGIYNEQFF
TGTGCCAGCAGTAGTGGCATTTACAATGAGCAGTTCTTC
>TRBJ2-1|TRBV5-1|.|TRBD1
CASSLGQGWDNEQFF
TGCGCCAGCAGCTTGGGACAGGGATGGGACAATGAGCAGTTCTTC
>TRBJ2-3|TRBV10-1|.|TRBD1
CASSSPGQGADTQYF
TGCGCCAGCAGTTCTCCGGGACAGGGGGCAGATACGCAGTATTTT
>TRBJ1-1|TRBV6-4|.|.
CASSQAMNTEAFF
TGTGCCAGCAGTCAAGCAATGAACACTGAAGCTTTCTTT
>TRBJ1-1|TRBV3-1/TRBV3-2|.|.
CASRPGQMNTEAFF
TGTGCCAGCAGACCCGGACAGATGAACACTGAAGCTTTCTTT
>TRBJ1-2|TRBV6-5|few|.
CASGLRGYTF
TGTGCCAGTGGTCTCAGGGGCTACACCTTC
>TRBJ1-6|TRBV21-1|.|.
CASSKGKGFFTLHF
TGTGCCAGCAGCAAAGGAAAGGGGTTTTTTACCCTCCACTTT
>TRBJ1-4|TRBV27|.|TRBD1
CASSRRQGNNEKLFF
TGTGCCAGCAGCCGAAGACAGGGGAATAATGAAAAACTGTTTTTT
>TRBJ1-4|TRBV6-5|.|.
CASKRQLTDRLFF
TGTGCCAGCAAAAGACAGTTGACTGACAGGCTGTTTTTT
>TRBJ2-6|TRBV21-1|once|.
CASSPTRVGAPGANVLTF
TGTGCCAGCAGCCCGACCCGGGTGGGGGCTCCTGGGGCCAACGTCCTGACTTTC
>TRBJ1-3|TRBV27|.|.
CASSLSGHSGNTIYF
TGTGCCAGCAGTTTATCGGGACACTCTGGAAACACCATATATTTT
>TRBJ2-1|TRBV20-1|.|.
CSASLRSNEQFF
TGCAGTGCTAGTCTTCGGTCCAATGAGCAGTTCTTC